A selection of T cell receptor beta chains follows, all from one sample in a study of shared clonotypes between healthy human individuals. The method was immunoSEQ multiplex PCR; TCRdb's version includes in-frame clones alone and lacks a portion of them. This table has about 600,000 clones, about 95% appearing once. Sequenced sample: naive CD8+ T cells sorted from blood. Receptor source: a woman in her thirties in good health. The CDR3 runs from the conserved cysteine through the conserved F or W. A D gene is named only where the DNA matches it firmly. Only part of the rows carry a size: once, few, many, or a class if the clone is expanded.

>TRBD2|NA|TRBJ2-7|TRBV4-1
CASSQREKGAGGRDEQYF
TGCGCCAGCAGCCAAAGGGAGAAGGGGGCGGGAGGGCGCGACGAGCAGTACTTC
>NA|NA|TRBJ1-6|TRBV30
CAWSVKGRSSPLHF
TGTGCCTGGAGTGTAAAGGGGAGAAGTTCACCCCTCCACTTT
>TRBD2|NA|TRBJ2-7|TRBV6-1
CASSPGLAGYEQYF
TGTGCCAGCAGTCCCGGACTAGCGGGATACGAGCAGTACTTC
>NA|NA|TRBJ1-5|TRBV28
CASSPGGNQPQHF
TGTGCCAGCAGCCCCGGCGGCAATCAGCCCCAGCATTTT
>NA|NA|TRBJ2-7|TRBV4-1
CASSQAPFVAGDEQYF
TGCGCCAGCAGCCAAGCCCCGTTCGTTGCCGGGGACGAGCAGTACTTC
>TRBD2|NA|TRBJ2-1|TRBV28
CASSLGTSGRFNEQFF
TGTGCCAGCAGTTTGGGGACTAGCGGGAGGTTTAATGAGCAGTTCTTC
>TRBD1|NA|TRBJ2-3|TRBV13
CASSPGTGATDTQYF
TGTGCCAGCAGCCCCGGGACAGGGGCCACAGATACGCAGTATTTT
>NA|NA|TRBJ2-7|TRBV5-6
CASTPGRGVYEQYF
TGTGCCAGCACCCCGGGACGGGGTGTGTACGAGCAGTACTTC
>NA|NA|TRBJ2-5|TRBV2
CASSDWSGIPQYF
TGTGCCAGCAGTGATTGGAGTGGGATTCCCCAGTACTTC
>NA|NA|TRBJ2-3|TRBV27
CASSPYVSSTDTQYF
TGTGCCAGCAGTCCCTATGTGTCTTCCACAGATACGCAGTATTTT
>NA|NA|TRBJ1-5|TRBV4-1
CASSHSDRSNQPQHF
TGCGCCAGCAGCCACTCGGACAGATCCAATCAGCCCCAGCATTTT
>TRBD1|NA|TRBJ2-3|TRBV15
CATSRKEGQGADTQYF
TGTGCCACCAGCAGGAAAGAGGGACAGGGCGCAGATACGCAGTATTTT
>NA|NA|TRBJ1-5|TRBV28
CASSLYGDQPQHF
TGTGCCAGCAGTTTGTACGGAGATCAGCCCCAGCATTTT
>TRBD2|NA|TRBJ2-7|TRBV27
CASSPLAGGSYEQYF
TGTGCCAGCAGTCCCTTAGCGGGAGGATCCTACGAGCAGTACTTC
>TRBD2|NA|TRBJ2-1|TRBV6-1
CASSVGAGVSSEQFF
TGTGCCAGCAGTGTGGGAGCGGGAGTCTCTAGTGAGCAGTTCTTC
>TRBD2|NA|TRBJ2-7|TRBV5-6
CASSLVSGPTYEQYF
TGTGCCAGCAGCTTGGTTAGCGGGCCAACCTACGAGCAGTACTTC
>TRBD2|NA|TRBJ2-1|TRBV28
CASSLTSGVTQEQFF
TGTGCCAGCAGCCTTACTAGCGGTGTCACCCAGGAGCAGTTCTTC
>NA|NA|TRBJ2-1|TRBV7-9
CASSLARASYNEQFF
TGTGCCAGCAGCTTAGCCAGGGCCTCCTACAATGAGCAGTTCTTC
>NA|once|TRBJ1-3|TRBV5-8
CASRQENTIYF
TGTGCCAGCAGACAGGAGAACACCATATATTTT
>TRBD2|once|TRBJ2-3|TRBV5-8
CASSSGLAGLTDTQYF
TGTGCCAGCAGCTCCGGACTAGCGGGTCTCACAGATACGCAGTATTTT
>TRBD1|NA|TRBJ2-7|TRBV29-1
CSVEVVGTGHEQYF
TGCAGCGTTGAAGTGGTCGGGACAGGGCACGAGCAGTACTTC
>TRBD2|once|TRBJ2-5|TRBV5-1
CASSLEGLAGTQETQYF
TGCGCCAGCAGCTTGGAGGGACTAGCGGGAACCCAAGAGACCCAGTACTTC
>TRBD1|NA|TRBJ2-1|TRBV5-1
CASSLGQGVYNEQFF
TGCGCCAGCAGCTTGGGACAGGGGGTCTACAATGAGCAGTTCTTC
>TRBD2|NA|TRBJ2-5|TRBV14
CASSPTSGSRWETQYF
TGTGCCAGCAGCCCTACTAGCGGGAGTCGATGGGAGACCCAGTACTTC
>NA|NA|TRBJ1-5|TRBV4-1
CASSPTDSYQPQHF
TGCGCCAGCAGCCCCACAGACAGTTATCAGCCCCAGCATTTT
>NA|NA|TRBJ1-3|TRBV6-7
CASRYSLPYCSSSSGNTIYF
TGTGCCAGCAGATACTCCTTACCCTATTGTTCATCCTCCTCTGGAAACACCATATATTTT
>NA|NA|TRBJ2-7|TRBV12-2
CASRLGQDNYEQYF
TGTGCAAGTCGCCTGGGACAGGATAACTACGAGCAGTACTTC
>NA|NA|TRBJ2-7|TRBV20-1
CSARSSYEQYF
TGCAGTGCTAGATCTTCTTACGAGCAGTACTTC
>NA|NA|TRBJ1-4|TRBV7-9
CASSLHSPNEKLFF
TGTGCCAGCAGCCTACACAGTCCTAATGAAAAACTGTTTTTT
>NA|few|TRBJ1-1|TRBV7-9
CASSSPRGEAFF
TGTGCCAGCAGCTCCCCTAGGGGGGAAGCTTTCTTT
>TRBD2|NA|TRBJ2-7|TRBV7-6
CASSLHLAGGTSYEQYF
TGTGCCAGCAGCTTACACCTAGCGGGGGGGACTTCCTACGAGCAGTACTTC
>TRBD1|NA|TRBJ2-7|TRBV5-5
CASSLRDRGPGTYEQYF
TGTGCCAGCAGCTTACGGGACAGGGGGCCAGGAACCTACGAGCAGTACTTC
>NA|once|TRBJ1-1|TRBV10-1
CASSTDKAREAFF
TGCGCCAGCAGTACCGACAAGGCTCGTGAAGCTTTCTTT
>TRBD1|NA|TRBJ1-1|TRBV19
CASSIPAGGLTEAFF
TGTGCCAGTAGTATTCCAGCAGGGGGCCTCACTGAAGCTTTCTTT
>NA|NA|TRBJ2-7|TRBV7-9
CASSSLQADQYF
TGTGCCAGCAGCTCGCTCCAGGCGGATCAGTACTTC
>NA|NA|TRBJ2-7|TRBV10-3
CAISEDGPYEQYF
TGTGCCATCAGTGAAGACGGTCCCTACGAGCAGTACTTC
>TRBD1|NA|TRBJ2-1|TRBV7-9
CASSGDRAPYNEQFF
TGTGCCAGCAGCGGCGACAGGGCGCCCTACAATGAGCAGTTCTTC
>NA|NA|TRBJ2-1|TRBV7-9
CASSLASDPRFF
TGTGCCAGCAGCTTAGCGTCCGACCCGCGGTTCTTC
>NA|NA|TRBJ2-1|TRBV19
CASSEYPYNVDNEQFF
TGTGCCAGTAGCGAATATCCCTATAACGTAGACAATGAGCAGTTCTTC
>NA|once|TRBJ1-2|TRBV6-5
CASNDLGGNYGYTF
TGTGCCAGCAACGACCTTGGCGGGAACTATGGCTACACCTTC
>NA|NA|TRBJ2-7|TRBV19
CASSGGGSYEQYF
TGTGCCAGTTCTGGGGGAGGCTCCTACGAGCAGTACTTC
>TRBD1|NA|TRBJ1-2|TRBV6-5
CASSTQDRAWLGYTF
TGTGCCAGCAGTACGCAGGACAGGGCCTGGCTGGGCTACACCTTC
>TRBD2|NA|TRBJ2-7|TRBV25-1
CASSPTSINEQYF
TGTGCCAGCAGCCCGACTAGCATCAACGAGCAGTACTTC
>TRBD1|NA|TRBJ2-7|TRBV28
CASRSGQDPSRHF
TGTGCCAGCAGGTCCGGACAGGACCCCTCGAGGCACTTC
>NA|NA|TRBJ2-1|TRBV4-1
CASSPSELFNEQFF
TGCGCCAGCAGTCCAAGTGAGCTGTTCAATGAGCAGTTCTTC